These 6 T cell receptor beta chains were sequenced from one sample in a study of regulatory T cells in long-lasting Graves disease. Time point given: newly diagnosed GD, antithyroid drugs for less than 3 months. PBMCs were the source of the RNA used for TCR sequencing. Building the TCR beta libraries relied on iRepertoire HTBI primers, and CDR3 regions underwent Arm-PCR. TCRdb re-derived calls from the multiplex PCR reads in MiXCR, one entry per CDR3 protein. The sample contains over 500,000 distinct CDR3 sequences, 15% to 20% of which appear only once. These data were also reused for a study on T cells in Graves' hyperthyroidism and ophthalmopathy.

Sequenced here: peripheral blood mononuclear cells (PBMCs), sampled at new diagnosis, from a patient treated with antithyroid drugs. These receptors originate from a man younger than 35 with Graves disease.

About this clonotype: The junction departs from germline at one end; a sequencing error may be responsible. For the CDR3, the DNA is TGCAGTGCCAGAGGCGGGACCTGGCCGGTTGCTTTCTTT. This gives the protein CSARGGTWPVAFF. V usage is TRBV20-1 and J usage is TRBJ1-1; perhaps TRBD1 as D (5 bases). CDR1 is DFQATT and CDR2 is SNEGSKA in the germline V gene (reference sequence). This CDR3 contains 13 residues.

V is TRBV28 and J is TRBJ1-2; maybe TRBD1 (5 bases). The CDR3 spans 15 residues. V lost 7 bases and J lost 4, with 19 bases in between. Germline CDR1 MDHEN, CDR2 SYDVKM. In DNA, the CDR3 is TGTGCCAGCATCCCACGTCGGCGGGACTCCTATGGCTACACCTTC. It encodes CASIPRRRDSYGYTF.

The sample holds a few counts of this clonotype. This chain connects TRBV24-1 to TRBJ2-5; D possibly corresponds to TRBD2 (6 bases). Looked up from germline, CDR1 is KGHDR and CDR2 is SFDVKD. V was pared by 7 bases and J by 7 bases, with 15 bases between. This CDR3 is 13 amino acids long. This chain's CDR3 is CATRAGGEGTQYF. Written as DNA, the CDR3 is TGTGCCACCAGGGCCGGAGGGGAAGGGACCCAGTACTTC.

This chain connects TRBV12-3 or TRBV12-4 to TRBJ1-1; no reliable D call. This CDR3 region has 13 residues. V was cut by 2 bases and J by 10 bases, with 14 bases left in between. The chain's CDR3 is CASSLSGDARAFF. The CDR3 coding sequence is TGTGCCAGCAGTTTATCCGGGGATGCGCGAGCTTTCTTT.

This clonotype was seen ten or more times. The V and J genes are TRBV18 and TRBJ1-1; no clear D gene. The CDR3 runs 14 residues. Per germline, CDR1 KGHSH and CDR2 LQKENI. V gave up 4 bases and J gave up 0 bases, with 9 bases separating them. The CDR3: CASSLRLMNTEAFF. The CDR3 nucleotides read TGTGCCAGCTCACTTCGACTTATGAACACTGAAGCTTTCTTT.

The rearrangement links TRBV6-5 to TRBJ2-3; the D call may be TRBD1 or TRBD2 (5 bases each). Looked up from germline, CDR1 is MNHEY and CDR2 is SVGAGI. The CDR3 loop spans 16 amino acids. V dropped 4 bases and J dropped 7 bases, with 21 bases sitting between them. The CDR3 bases are TGTGCCAGCAGTTCCTCTGGGGACCGTGCTCCTAATACGCAGTATTTT. This gives the protein CASSSSGDRAPNTQYF.